These 16 T cell receptor beta chains were sequenced from one sample in a study of T cells in Graves' hyperthyroidism and ophthalmopathy (dated 2019 in TCRdb). To prepare the library, multiplex PCR was applied. TCRdb records Illumina HiSeq 2000 as the sequencer. The TCR beta CDR3 regions were amplified from the RNA transcripts. For the first round of RT-PCR on the TCR CDR3, the HTBI primer set was used together with the Qiagen OneStep RT-PCR kit. TCRdb trimmed public reads at Q25 via fastp, called clones via MiXCR and kept in-frame beta chains. Entries that share a CDR3 protein sequence are merged under the most common genes and DNA. The sample contains roughly 100,000 distinct CDR3 sequences, around 50% of them found a single time. About 28% of the sample belongs to the ten largest clones. Material: blood. The receptors originated from a man aged 35 to 55 with Graves' hyperthyroidism.

The chain joins TRBV7-2 to TRBJ1-4, with D possibly being TRBD1 (5 bases). The germline V gene has CDR1 SGHTA and CDR2 FQGNSA. CDR3 length equals 14 residues. The V end was cut by 5 bases, the J end by 2 bases, with 9 bases between. CDR3 DNA sequence: TGTGCCAGCAGCGACGGGGCGACTAATGAAAAACTGTTTTTT. As protein: CASSDGATNEKLFF.

This clonotype came up many times. This rearrangement joins TRBV10-3 to TRBJ2-7; D is perhaps TRBD1 (6 bases). Germline V gene data show CDR1 as ENHRY and CDR2 as SYGVKD. V shed 7 bases and J shed 2 bases, with 9 bases lying between them. The CDR3 is 12 amino acids. CDR3 residues: CAIKGGAYEQYF. In nucleotides, the CDR3 is TGTGCCATCAAAGGGGGAGCCTACGAGCAGTACTTC.

This sequence joins TRBV30 and TRBJ1-3, with 7 bases lining up with TRBD1. The CDR3 covers 14 residues. Germline V gene lookup returns CDR1 GTSNPN and CDR2 SVGIG (reference sequence). V lost 3 bases, J lost 0 bases, and 2 bases stayed unmatched. CDR3 DNA: TGTGCCTGGAGGGGACAGCTCTCTGGAAACACCATATATTTT. Protein: CAWRGQLSGNTIYF.

This clonotype has at least ten counts. The rearrangement joins TRBV24-1 to TRBJ2-7, with 7 bases that match TRBD1. The CDR3 is 14 residues long. CDR1 is KGHDR and CDR2 is SFDVKD in the germline V gene. V lost 9 bases, J lost 7 bases, and 14 bases stayed unmatched. CDR3 coding DNA: TGTGCCACCGCCCCCGGGACAGCCCTCGAAGAGCAGTACTTC. Translating gives CATAPGTALEEQYF.

A few counts support this clonotype. The V call is TRBV6-5, the J call TRBJ2-2, with D possibly TRBD1 on 6 matching bases. Germline CDR1 reads MNHEY; CDR2 reads SVGAGI. The CDR3 has 15 residues. V gave up 5 bases and J gave up 6 bases, with 16 bases separating them. The CDR3 loop is CASSREQGKSGELFF. For the CDR3, the DNA is TGTGCCAGCAGTAGGGAGCAGGGGAAGTCCGGGGAGCTGTTTTTT.

V is TRBV20-1 and J is TRBJ2-5; 8 bases are shared with TRBD2. V lost 0 bases and J lost 5; bases outside the gene matches: 8. Germline V CDR1 and CDR2: DFQATT, SNEGSKA (reference sequence). The CDR3 runs to 15 residues. Here the CDR3 reads CSARDPGGLGETQYF. The CDR3 nucleotides read TGCAGTGCTAGAGATCCGGGGGGGCTGGGGGAGACCCAGTACTTC.

As concerns this clonotype: A clone one base away is much larger, so this may be a read error. The CDR3 carries no conserved terminal phenylalanine or tryptophan, so it likely arises from a read error. The rearrangement uses TRBV6-1 and TRBJ2-2; D not certain. The CDR3 runs to 13 residues. V was cut by 2 bases and J by 5 bases, with 6 bases left in between. From germline, CDR1 is MNHNS and CDR2 SASEGT. The CDR3 DNA reads as TGTGCCAGCAGTGAATTGAGGACCGGGGAGCTGTTTCTT. Translated, it gives CASSELRTGELFL.

This clonotype was counted ten times or more. The CDR3 DNA reads as TGTGCCAGCAGTGAATTAGCGGGAGGACACACCGGGGAGCTGTTTTTT. It codes for CASSELAGGHTGELFF. This chain links TRBV2 with TRBJ2-2; TRBD2 matches 10 bases. The germline CDR1 and CDR2 sequences are SNHLY and FYNNEI. The CDR3 spans 16 residues. V shed 2 bases, J shed 3 bases, and the junction held 3 bases outside the gene matches.

This clonotype was seen repeatedly, ten times or more. V gene TRBV13 combines with J gene TRBJ1-5, with D hard to call. CDR1 is PRHDT and CDR2 is FYEKMQ in the germline V gene (reference sequence). V lost 2 bases and J lost 7, with 12 bases in between. The CDR3 consists of 14 residues. The CDR3 region is CASSLKGSGQPQHF. The CDR3 nucleotides read TGTGCCAGCAGCTTAAAGGGTTCTGGCCAGCCCCAGCATTTT.

With regard to this clonotype: A much larger clonotype is one base distant, so this may be a read error. The chain uses TRBV6-6 and TRBJ2-7; TRBD2 aligns across 7 bases. Germline V CDR1 and CDR2: MNHNY, SVGAGI (reference sequence). The V and J ends lost 2 bases and 3 bases, in that order; junction bases with no gene match: 10. CDR3 length: 16 residues. The CDR3 reads CASSYRLREGHYEQYF. The CDR3, as DNA: TGTGCCAGCAGTTACAGACTCAGGGAGGGTCACTACGAGCAGTACTTC.

This clonotype was counted many times. V gene TRBV2 combines with J gene TRBJ1-3; tentatively, D is TRBD1 (5 bases). Trimming left V 7 bases short and J 0 bases short, with 13 bases between. CDR1 and CDR2 (germline): SNHLY, FYNNEI. The CDR3 spans 15 residues. The CDR3 here is CASIRDRGSGNTIYF. CDR3 bases: TGTGCCAGCATTCGGGACCGCGGCTCTGGAAACACCATATATTTT.

This clonotype was counted at least ten times. The V call is TRBV6-5, the J call TRBJ1-5; D is unresolved. This CDR3 spans 14 amino acids. The V end was cut by 6 bases, the J end by 7 bases, with 16 bases between. Germline values: CDR1 MNHEY, CDR2 SVGAGI. CDR3 coding DNA: TGTGCCAGCAGCTACACCCCTTCCCGACAGCCCCAGCATTTT. Its protein is CASSYTPSRQPQHF.

This clonotype has at least ten counts. CDR3 DNA sequence: TGTGCCAGCATAGGGACGGCTGTTTTCAACGAGCAGTACTTC. Protein: CASIGTAVFNEQYF. The rearrangement links TRBV2 to TRBJ2-7; either TRBD1 or TRBD2 may fit D (5 bases each). V was shortened by 7 bases and J by 5 bases, with 18 bases between the two germline ends. This CDR3 is built from 14 residues. Germline V CDR1 and CDR2: SNHLY, FYNNEI.

As regards this clonotype: This may be a read error, as it is one base from a much larger clone. The rearrangement uses TRBV14 and TRBJ2-3; D unclear. The CDR3 loop spans 11 amino acids. The V gene's germline CDR1 is SGHDN and CDR2 FVKESK. Trimming took 1 base from V and 5 from J, leaving 1 base between them. The chain's CDR3 is CASSQGDTQYF. In DNA form, the CDR3 reads TGTGCCAGCAGCCAAGGAGATACGCAGTATTTT.

V usage is TRBV24-1 and J usage is TRBJ2-7; 7 positions match TRBD2. The CDR3 length is 14 residues. Germline CDR1 is KGHDR and CDR2 is SFDVKD. The V and J ends lost 2 bases and 7 bases, in that order; junction bases with no gene match: 7. The CDR3, as DNA: TGTGCCACCAGTGATTCCGGGTTGGGAGGGGAGCAGTACTTC. Its translation: CATSDSGLGGEQYF.

This clonotype was found many times. The rearrangement links TRBV6-1 to TRBJ2-1, with 8 nucleotides matching TRBD2. Looked up from germline, CDR1 is MNHNS and CDR2 is SASEGT. CDR3 length: 15 residues. The V segment lost 2 bases and the J segment 9 bases; nucleotides outside the gene matches: 9. The CDR3 here is CASSELAGGGSEQFF. The CDR3, as DNA: TGTGCCAGCAGTGAATTGGCGGGGGGCGGGAGTGAGCAGTTCTTC.